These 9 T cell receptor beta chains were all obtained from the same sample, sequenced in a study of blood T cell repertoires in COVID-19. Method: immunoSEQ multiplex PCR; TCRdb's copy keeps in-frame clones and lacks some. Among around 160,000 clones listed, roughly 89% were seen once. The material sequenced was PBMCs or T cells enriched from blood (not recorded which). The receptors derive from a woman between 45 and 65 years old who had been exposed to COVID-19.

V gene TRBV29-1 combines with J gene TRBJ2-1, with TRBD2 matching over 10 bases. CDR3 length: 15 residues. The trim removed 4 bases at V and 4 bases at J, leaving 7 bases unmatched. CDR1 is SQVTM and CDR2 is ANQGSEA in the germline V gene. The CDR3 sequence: CSVGASGGTYNEQFF. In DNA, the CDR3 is TGCAGCGTTGGGGCTAGCGGGGGTACTTACAATGAGCAGTTCTTC.

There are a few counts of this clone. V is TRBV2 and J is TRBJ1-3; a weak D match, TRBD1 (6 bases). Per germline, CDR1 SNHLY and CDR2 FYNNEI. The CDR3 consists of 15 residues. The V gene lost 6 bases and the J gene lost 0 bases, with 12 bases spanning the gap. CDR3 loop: CASRGDILSGNTIYF. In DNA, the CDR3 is TGTGCCAGCAGAGGGGACATTCTCTCTGGAAACACCATATATTTT.

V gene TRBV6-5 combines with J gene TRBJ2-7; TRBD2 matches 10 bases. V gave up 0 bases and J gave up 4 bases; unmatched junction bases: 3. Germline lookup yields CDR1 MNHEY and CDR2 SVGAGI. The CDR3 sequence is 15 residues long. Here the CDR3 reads CASSYSSGRAYEQYF. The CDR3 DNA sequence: TGTGCCAGCAGTTACTCCAGCGGGAGGGCTTACGAGCAGTACTTC.

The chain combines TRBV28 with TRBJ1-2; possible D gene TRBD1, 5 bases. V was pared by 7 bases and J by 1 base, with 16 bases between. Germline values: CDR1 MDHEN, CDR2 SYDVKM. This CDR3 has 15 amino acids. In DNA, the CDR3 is TGTGCCAGCATTCCCGGGGGGGGAAATAACTATGGCTACACCTTC. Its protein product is CASIPGGGNNYGYTF.

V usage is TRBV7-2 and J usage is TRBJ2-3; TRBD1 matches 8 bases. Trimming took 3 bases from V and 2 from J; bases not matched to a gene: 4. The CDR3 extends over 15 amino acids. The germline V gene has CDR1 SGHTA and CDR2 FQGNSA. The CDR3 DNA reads TGTGCCAGCAGCTTCGGACAGGGAAACACAGATACGCAGTATTTT. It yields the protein CASSFGQGNTDTQYF.

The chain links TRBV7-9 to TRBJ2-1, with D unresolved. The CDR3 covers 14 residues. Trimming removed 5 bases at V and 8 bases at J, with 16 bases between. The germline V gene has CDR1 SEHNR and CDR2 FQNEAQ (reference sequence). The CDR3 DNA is TGTGCCAGCAGCCCACGTTCCAGGTTGTATGAGCAGTTCTTC. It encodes CASSPRSRLYEQFF. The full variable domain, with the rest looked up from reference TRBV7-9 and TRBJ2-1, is DTGVSQNPRHKITKRGQNVTFRCDPISEHNRLYWYRQTLGQGPEFLTYFQNEAQLEKSRLLSDRFSAERPKGSFSTLEIQRTEQGDSAMYLCASSPRSRLYEQFFGPGTRLTVL.

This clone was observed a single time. The CDR3 DNA is TGTGCCAGCAGCTTAGAAGGCACAGCGGGGGCCGCCTACGAGCAGTACTTC. It encodes CASSLEGTAGAAYEQYF. The chain joins TRBV7-8 to TRBJ2-7; the match to TRBD2 covers 8 bases. V trimming: 1 base; J trimming: 2 bases; junction bases outside the gene matches: 10. The length of the CDR3 is 17 residues. Looked up from germline, CDR1 is SGHVS and CDR2 is FQNEAQ.

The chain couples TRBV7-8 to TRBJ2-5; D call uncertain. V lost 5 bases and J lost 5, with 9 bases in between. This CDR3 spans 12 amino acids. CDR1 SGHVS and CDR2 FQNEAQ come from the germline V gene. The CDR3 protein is CASSPLMETQYF. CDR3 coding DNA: TGTGCCAGCAGCCCCCTAATGGAGACCCAGTACTTC.

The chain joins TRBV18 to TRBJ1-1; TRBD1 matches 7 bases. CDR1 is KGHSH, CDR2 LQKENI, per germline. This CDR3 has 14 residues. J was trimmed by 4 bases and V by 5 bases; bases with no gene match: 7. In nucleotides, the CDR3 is TGTGCCAGCTCAAGGACAGGTACCGGCACTGAAGCTTTCTTT. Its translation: CASSRTGTGTEAFF.